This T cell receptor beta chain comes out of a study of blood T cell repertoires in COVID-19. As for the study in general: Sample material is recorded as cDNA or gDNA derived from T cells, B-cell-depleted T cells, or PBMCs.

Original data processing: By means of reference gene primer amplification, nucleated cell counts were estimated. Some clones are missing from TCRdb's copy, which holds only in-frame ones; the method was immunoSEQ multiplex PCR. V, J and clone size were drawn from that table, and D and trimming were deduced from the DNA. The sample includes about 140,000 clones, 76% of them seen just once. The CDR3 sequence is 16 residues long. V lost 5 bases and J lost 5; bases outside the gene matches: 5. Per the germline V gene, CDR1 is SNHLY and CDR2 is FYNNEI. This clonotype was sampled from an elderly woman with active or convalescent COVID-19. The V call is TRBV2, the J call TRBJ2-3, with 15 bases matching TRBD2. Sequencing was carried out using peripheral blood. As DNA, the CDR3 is TGTGCCAGCAGTCTTAGGACTAGCGGGGGGGGAGATACGCAGTATTTT. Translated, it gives CASSLRTSGGGDTQYF.